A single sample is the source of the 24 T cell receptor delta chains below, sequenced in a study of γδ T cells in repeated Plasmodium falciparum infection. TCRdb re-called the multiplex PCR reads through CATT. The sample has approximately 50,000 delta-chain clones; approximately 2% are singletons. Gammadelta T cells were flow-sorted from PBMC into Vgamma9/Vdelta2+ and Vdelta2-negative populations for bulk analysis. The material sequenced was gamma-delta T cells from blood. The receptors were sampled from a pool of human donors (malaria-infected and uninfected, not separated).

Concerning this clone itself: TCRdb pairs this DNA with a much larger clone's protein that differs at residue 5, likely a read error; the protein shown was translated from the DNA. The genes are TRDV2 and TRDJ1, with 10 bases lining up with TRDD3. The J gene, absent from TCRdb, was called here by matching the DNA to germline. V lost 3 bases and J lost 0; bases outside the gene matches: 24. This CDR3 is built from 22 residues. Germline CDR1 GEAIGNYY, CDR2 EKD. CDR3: CACDSVVYTGGSPEKYTDKLIF. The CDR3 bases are TGTGCCTGTGACTCCGTCGTATACACTGGGGGATCCCCCGAAAAGTACACCGATAAACTCATCTTT.

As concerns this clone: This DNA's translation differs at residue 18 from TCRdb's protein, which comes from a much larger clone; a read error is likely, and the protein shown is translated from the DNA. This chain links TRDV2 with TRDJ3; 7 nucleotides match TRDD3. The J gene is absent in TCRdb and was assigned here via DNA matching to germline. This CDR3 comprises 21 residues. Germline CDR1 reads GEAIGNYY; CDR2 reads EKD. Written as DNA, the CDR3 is TGTGCCTGTGACACGGTACTGGGGTCACCTCCTAGCTCCTGGGACACCCGACGGATGTTTTTC. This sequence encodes CACDTVLGSPPSSWDTRRMFF.

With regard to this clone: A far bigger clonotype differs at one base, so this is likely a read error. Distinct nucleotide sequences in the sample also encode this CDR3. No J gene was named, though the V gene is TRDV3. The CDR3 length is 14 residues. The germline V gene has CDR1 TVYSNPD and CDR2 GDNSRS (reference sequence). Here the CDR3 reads CAFRSLSHSNKLIF. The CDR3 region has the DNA TGTGCCTTTCGATCACTTTCCCATAGTAATAAGCTCATCTTT.

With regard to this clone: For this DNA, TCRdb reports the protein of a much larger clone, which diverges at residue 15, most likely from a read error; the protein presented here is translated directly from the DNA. Here the CDR3 DNA reads TGTGCTCTTGGGGACCTAAGTAGGGGGCGTTTATGGACTGGGGTATGTAGGCTCATCTTT. Translating it yields CALGDLSRGRLWTGVCRLIF. The chain combines TRDV1 with TRDJ1; 7 nucleotides line up with TRDD3. Per germline, CDR1 TSWWSYY and CDR2 QGS. Trimming at V came to 3 bases and at J to 11 bases, leaving 30 bases not matched to a gene. This CDR3 has 20 residues.

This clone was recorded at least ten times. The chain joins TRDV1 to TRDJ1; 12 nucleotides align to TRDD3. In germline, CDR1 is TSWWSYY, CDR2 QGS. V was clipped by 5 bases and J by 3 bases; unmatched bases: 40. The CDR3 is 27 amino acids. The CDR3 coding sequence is TGTGCTCTTGGGTCCTTTCCTTCCTACGTACTCTGGGGGATACGCGTAAAAGGTTTCGAGAACGCCGATAAACTCATCTTT. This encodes CALGSFPSYVLWGIRVKGFENADKLIF.

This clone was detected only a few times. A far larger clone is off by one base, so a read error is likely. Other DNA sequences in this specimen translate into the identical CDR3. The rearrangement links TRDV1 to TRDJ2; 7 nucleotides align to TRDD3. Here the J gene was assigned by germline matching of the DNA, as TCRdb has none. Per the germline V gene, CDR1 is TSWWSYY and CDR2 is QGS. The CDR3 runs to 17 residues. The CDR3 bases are TGTGCCCTTGGGCCACGCTTGGGGGAAACTCCGACAGCACAACTCTTCTTT. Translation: CALGPRLGETPTAQLFF.

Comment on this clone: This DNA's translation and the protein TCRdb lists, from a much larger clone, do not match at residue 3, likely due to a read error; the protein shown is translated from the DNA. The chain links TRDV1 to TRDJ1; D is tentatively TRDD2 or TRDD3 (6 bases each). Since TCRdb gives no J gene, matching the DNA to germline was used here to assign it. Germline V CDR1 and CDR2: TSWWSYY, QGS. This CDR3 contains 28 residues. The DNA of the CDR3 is TGTGCTCCTGGGGACCTAACTTTCCTAGTTGTAGGGGGGGACTCGCTTGTACCGGATCTCCTGGGGACCGATAAACTCATCTTT. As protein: CAPGDLTFLVVGGDSLVPDLLGTDKLIF.

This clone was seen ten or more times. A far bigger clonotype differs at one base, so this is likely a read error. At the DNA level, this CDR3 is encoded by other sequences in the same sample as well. Here the CDR3 reads CALGNPYWGIGDTDKLIF. The CDR3, as DNA: TGCGCTCTTGGGAACCCCTACTGGGGGATTGGGGACACCGATAAACTCATCTTT. The chain carries TRDV1 and TRDJ1; TRDD3 matches at 10 bases. Germline CDR1 and CDR2: TSWWSYY and QGS. The CDR3 spans 18 residues.

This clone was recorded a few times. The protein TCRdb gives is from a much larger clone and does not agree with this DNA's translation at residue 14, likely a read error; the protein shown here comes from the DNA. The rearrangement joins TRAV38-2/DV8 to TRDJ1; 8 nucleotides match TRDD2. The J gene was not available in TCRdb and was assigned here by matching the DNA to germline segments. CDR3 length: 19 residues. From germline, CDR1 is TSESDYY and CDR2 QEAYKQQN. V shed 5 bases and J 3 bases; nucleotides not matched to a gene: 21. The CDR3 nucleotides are TGTGCTTATAGATTAAAAGGCCTTCCTAGTACCGGATCAGCCGATAAACTCATCTTT. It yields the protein CAYRLKGLPSTGSADKLIF.

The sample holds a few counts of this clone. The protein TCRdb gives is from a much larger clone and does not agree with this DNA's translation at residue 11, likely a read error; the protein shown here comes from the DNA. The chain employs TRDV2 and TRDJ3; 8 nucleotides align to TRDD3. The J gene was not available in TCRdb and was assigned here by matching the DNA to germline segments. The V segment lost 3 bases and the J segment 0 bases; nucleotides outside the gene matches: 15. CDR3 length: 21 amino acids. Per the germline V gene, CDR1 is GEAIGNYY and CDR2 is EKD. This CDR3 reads CACDPQPYWGVGSWDTRQMFF. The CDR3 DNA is TGTGCCTGTGACCCTCAACCGTACTGGGGGGTGGGCTCCTGGGACACCCGACAGATGTTTTTC.

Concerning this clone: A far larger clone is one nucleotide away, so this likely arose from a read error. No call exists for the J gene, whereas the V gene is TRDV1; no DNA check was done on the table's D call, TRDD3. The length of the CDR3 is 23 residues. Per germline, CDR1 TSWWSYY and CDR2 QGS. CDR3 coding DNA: TGTGCTCTTGGGGAACTATCCCCTACGGGGATACGTGTTGGTGAATTCGACACCGATAAGCTCATCTTT. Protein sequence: CALGELSPTGIRVGEFDTDKLIF.

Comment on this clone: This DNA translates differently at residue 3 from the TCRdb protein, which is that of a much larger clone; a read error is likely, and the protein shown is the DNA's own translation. The CDR3 here is CALRIVTTSFSYWGIRVKNTDKLIF. CDR3 bases: TGTGCCCTTAGGATTGTTACTACTTCCTTTTCGTACTGGGGGATACGCGTTAAGAATACCGATAAACTCATCTTT. The J gene is TRDJ1, the V gene TRDV3; TRDD3 agrees at 13 bases. TCRdb records no J gene; here it was assigned by comparing the DNA to germline. CDR3 length: 25 residues. Germline CDR1 reads TVYSNPD; CDR2 reads GDNSRS (reference sequence).

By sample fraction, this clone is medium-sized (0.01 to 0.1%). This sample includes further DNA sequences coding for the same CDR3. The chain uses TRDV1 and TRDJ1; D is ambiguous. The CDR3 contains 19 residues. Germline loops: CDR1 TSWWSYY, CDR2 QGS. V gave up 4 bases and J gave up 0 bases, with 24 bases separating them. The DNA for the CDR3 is TGTGCTCTTGGGGTGCCGGCGGGTGGACTGTGGACTTACACCGATAAACTCATCTTT. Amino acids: CALGVPAGGLWTYTDKLIF.

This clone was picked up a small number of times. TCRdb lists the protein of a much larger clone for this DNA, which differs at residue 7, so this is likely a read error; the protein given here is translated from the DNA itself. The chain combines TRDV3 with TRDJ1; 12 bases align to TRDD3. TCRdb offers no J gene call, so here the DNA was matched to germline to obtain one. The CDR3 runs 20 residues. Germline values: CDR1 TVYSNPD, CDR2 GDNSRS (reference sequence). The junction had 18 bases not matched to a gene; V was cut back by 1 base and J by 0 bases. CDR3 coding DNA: TGTGCCTTTATGATTCCCACGTACTGGGGGATACCCTTGAACACCGATAAACTCATCTTT. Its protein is CAFMIPTYWGIPLNTDKLIF.

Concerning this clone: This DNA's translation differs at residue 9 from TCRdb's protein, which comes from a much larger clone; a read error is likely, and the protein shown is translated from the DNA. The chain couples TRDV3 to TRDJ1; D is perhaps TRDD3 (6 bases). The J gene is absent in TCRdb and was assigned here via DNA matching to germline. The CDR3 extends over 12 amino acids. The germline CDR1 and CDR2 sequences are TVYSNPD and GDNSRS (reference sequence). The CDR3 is CAFCSDTDELIF. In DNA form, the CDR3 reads TGTGCCTTTTGCTCGGATACCGATGAACTCATCTTT.

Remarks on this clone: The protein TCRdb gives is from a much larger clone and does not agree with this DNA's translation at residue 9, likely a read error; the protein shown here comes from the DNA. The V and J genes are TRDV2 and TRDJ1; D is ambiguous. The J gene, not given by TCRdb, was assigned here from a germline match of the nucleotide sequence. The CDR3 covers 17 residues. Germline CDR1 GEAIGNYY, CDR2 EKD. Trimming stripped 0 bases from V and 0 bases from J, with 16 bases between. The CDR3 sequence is CACDTVGQLDHTDKLIF. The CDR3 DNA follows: TGTGCCTGTGACACCGTGGGACAGCTAGACCACACCGATAAACTCATCTTT.

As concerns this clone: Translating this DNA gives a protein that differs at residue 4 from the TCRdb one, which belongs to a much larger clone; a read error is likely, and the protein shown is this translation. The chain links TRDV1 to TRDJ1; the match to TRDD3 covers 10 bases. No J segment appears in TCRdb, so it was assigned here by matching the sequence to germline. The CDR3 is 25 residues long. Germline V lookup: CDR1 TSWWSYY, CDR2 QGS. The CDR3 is CALEEEVGVIVLGGIRSLNTDKLIF. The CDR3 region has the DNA TGTGCTCTTGAGGAAGAAGTGGGAGTGATCGTCCTAGGGGGGATACGATCCCTGAACACCGATAAACTCATCTTT.

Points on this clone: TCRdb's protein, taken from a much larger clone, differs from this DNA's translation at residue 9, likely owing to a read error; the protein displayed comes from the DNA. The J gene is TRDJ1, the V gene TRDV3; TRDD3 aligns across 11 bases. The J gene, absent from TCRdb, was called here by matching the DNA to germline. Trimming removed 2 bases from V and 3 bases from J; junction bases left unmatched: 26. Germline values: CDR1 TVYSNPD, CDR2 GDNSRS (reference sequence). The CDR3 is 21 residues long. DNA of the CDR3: TGTGCCTTTGAGACTTGGCCTTCCACCTATAGTGGGGGATACGTCTCCGATAAACTCATCTTT. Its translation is CAFETWPSTYSGGYVSDKLIF.

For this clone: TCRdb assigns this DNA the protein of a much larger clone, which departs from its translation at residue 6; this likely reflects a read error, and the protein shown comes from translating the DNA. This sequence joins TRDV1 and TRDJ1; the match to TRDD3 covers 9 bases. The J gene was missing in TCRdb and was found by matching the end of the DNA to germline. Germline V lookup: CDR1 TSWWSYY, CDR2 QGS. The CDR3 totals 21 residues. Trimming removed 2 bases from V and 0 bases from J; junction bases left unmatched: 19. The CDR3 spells CALGESFLQVLGEKYTDKLIF. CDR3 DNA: TGTGCTCTTGGGGAATCCTTCCTCCAAGTACTGGGGGAGAAGTACACCGATAAACTCATCTTT.

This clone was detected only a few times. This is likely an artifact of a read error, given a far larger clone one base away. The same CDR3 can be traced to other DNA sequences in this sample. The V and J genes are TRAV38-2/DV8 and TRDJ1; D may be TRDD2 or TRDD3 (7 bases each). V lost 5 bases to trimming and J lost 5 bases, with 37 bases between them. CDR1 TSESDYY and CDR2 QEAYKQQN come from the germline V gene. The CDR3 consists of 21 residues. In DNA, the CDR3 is TGTGCTTATAGCCTTCCTCTCATCCTTCCCTTGGGGGACCTACTGTTAGATAAACTCATCTTT. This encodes CAYSLPLILPLGDLLLDKLIF.

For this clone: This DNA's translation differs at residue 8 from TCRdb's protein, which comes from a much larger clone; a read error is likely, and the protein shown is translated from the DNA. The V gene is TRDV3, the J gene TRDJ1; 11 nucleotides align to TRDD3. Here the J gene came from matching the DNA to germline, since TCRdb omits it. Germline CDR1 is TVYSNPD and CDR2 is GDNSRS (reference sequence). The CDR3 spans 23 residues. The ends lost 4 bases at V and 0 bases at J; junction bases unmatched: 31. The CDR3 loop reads CACSVPSCAIIWGIHPNTDKLIF. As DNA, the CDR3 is TGTGCCTGCTCTGTCCCTTCCTGCGCCATTATCTGGGGGATACATCCGAACACCGATAAACTCATCTTT.

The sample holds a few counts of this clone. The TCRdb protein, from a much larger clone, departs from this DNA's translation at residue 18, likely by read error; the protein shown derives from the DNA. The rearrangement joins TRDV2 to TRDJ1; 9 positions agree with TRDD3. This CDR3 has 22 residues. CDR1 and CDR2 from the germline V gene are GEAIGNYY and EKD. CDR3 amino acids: CACPRNREGGYNHPLYTAKLIF. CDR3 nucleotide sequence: TGTGCCTGTCCCCGTAATCGGGAAGGGGGATACAACCACCCACTGTACACCGCTAAACTCATCTTT.

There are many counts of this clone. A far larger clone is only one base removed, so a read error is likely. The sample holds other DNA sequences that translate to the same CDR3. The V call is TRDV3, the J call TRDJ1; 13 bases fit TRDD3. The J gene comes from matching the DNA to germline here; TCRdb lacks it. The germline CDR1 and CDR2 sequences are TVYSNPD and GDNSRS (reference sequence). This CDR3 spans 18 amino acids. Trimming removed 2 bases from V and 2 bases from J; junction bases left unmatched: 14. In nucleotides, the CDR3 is TGTGCCTTTGGGGGGCTTTACTGGGGGATACGAAAAACCGATAAACTCATCTTT. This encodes CAFGGLYWGIRKTDKLIF.

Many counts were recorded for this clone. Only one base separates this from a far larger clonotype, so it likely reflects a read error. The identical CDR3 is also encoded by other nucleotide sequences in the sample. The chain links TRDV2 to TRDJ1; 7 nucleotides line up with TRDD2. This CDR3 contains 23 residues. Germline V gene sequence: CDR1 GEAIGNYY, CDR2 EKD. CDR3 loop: CACDMVGFLPNLPAGAYTDKLIF. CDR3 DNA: TGTGCCTGTGACATGGTCGGATTCCTCCCAAACCTTCCTGCTGGAGCGTACACTGATAAACTCATCTTT.